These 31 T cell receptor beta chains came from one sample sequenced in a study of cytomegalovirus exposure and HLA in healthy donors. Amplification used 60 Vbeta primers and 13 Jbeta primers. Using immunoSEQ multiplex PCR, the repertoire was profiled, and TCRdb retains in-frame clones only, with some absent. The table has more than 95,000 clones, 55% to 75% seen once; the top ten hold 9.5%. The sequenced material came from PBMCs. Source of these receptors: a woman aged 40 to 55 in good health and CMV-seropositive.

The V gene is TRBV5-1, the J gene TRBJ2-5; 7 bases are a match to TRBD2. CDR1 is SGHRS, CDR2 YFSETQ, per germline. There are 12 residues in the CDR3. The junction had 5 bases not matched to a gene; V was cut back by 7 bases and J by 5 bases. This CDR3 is CASLGGSETQYF. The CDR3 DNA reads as TGCGCCAGCCTCGGCGGGAGTGAGACCCAGTACTTC.

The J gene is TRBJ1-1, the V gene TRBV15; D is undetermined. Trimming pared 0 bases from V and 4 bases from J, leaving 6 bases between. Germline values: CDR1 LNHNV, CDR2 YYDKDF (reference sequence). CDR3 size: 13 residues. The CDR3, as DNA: TGTGCCACCAGCAGAGATGAGATCACTGAAGCTTTCTTT. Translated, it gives CATSRDEITEAFF.

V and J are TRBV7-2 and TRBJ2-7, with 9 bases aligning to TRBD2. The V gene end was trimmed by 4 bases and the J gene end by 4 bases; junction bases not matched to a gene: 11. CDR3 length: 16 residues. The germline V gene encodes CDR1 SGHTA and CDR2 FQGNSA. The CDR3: CASSSAGGQFGYEQYF. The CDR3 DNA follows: TGTGCCAGCAGCTCGGCGGGAGGGCAATTTGGTTACGAGCAGTACTTC. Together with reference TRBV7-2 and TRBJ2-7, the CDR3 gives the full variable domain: GAGVSQSPSNKVTEKGKDVELRCDPISGHTALYWYRQSLGQGLEFLIYFQGNSAPDKSGLPSDRFSAERTGGSVSTLTIQRTQQEDSAVYLCASSSAGGQFGYEQYFGPGTRLTVT.

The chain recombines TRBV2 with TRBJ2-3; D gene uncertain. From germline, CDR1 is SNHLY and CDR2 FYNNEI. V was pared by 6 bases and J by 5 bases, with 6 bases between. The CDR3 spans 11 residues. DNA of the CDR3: TGTGCCAGCAGGGCCCTAGATACGCAGTATTTT. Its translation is CASRALDTQYF.

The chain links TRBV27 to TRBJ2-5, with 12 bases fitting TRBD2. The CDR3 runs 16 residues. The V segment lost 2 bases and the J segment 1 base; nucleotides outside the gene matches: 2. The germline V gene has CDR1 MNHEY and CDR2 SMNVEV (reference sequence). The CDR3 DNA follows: TGTGCCAGCAGTTTACTAGCGGGAGGGCCCCAAGAGACCCAGTACTTC. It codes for CASSLLAGGPQETQYF.

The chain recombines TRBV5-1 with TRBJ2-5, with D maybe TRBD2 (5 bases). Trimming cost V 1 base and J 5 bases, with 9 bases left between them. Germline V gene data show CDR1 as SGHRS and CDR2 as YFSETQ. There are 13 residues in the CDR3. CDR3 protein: CASSLSGMETQYF. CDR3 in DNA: TGCGCCAGCAGCTTGTCGGGGATGGAGACCCAGTACTTC. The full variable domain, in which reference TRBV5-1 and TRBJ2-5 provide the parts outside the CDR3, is KAGVTQTPRYLIKTRGQQVTLSCSPISGHRSVSWYQQTPGQGLQFLFEYFSETQRNKGNFPGRFSGRQFSNSRSEMNVSTLELGDSALYLCASSLSGMETQYFGPGTRLLVL.

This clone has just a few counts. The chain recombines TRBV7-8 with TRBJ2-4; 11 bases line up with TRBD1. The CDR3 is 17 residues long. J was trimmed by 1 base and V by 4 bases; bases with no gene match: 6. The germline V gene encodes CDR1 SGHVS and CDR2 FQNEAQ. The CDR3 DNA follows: TGTGCCAGCAGCTCCGGGACAGGGGGAGCGGCCAAAAACATTCAGTACTTC. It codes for CASSSGTGGAAKNIQYF.

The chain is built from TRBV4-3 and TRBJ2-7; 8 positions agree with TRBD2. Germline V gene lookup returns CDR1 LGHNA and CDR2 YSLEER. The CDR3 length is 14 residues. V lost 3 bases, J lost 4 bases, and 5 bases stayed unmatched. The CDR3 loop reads CASSHGSGIYEQYF. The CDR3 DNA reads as TGCGCCAGCAGCCATGGTAGCGGGATTTACGAGCAGTACTTC.

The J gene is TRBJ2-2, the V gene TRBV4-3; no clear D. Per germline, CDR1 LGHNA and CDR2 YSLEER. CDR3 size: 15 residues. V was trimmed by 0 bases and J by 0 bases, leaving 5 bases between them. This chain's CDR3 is CASSQDYSNTGELFF. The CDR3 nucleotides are TGCGCCAGCAGCCAAGATTATTCGAACACCGGGGAGCTGTTTTTT.

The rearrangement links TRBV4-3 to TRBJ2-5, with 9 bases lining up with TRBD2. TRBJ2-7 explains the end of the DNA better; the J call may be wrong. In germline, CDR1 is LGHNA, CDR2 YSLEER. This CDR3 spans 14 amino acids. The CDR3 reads CASSHRLAVYEQYF. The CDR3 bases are TGCGCCAGCAGCCATCGACTAGCGGTTTACGAGCAGTACTTC.

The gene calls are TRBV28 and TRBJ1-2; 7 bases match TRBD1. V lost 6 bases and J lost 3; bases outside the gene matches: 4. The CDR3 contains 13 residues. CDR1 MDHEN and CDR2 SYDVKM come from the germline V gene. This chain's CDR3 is CASRPGTDYGYTF. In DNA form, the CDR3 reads TGTGCCAGCAGGCCCGGGACAGACTATGGCTACACCTTC.

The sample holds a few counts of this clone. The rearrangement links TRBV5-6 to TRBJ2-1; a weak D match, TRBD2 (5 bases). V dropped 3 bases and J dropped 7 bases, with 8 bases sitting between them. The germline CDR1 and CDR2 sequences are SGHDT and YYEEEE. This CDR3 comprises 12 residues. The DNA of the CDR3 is TGTGCCAGCAGCTCTATAGCGAATGAGCAGTTCTTC. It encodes CASSSIANEQFF.

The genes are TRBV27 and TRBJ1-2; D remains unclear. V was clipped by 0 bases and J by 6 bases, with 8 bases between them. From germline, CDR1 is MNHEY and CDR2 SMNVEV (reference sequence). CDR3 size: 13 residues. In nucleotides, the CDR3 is TGTGCCAGCAGTTTATCGAGGGAGGATGGCTACACCTTC. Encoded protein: CASSLSREDGYTF.

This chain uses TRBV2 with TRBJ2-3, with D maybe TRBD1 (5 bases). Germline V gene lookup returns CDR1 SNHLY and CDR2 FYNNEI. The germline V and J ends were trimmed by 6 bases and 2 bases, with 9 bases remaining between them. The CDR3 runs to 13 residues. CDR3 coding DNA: TGTGCCAGCAGCGACAGATTCACAGATACGCAGTATTTT. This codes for CASSDRFTDTQYF.

CDR3 sequence (DNA): TGTGCCAGCAGTTCCTCGACCGGTCGCGACAGGGAGAACACCGGGGAGCTGTTTTTT. Residues: CASSSSTGRDRENTGELFF. J is TRBJ2-2 and V is TRBV28; TRBD1 aligns across 7 bases. This CDR3 has 19 residues. Germline CDR1 reads MDHEN; CDR2 reads SYDVKM. J gave up 1 base and V 4 bases, and 15 bases lay outside the gene matches.

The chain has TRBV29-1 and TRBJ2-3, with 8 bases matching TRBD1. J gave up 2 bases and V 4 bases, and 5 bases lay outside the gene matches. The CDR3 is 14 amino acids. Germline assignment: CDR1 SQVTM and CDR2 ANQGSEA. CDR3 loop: CSVGGTGYTDTQYF. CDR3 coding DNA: TGCAGCGTTGGGGGGACAGGCTACACAGATACGCAGTATTTT.

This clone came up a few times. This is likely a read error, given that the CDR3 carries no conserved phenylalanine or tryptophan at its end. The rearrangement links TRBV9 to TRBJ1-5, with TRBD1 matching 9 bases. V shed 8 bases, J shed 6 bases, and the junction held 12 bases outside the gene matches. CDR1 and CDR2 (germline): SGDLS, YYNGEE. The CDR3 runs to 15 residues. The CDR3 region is CASALGQGSAQPQHL. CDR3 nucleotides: TGTGCCAGTGCTTTGGGACAGGGCTCTGCTCAGCCCCAGCATCTT.

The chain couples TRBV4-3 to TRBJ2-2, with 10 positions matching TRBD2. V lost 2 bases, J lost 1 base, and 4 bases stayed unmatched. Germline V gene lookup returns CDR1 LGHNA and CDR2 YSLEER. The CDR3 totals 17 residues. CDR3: CASSQRLAGQNTGELFF. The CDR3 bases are TGCGCCAGCAGCCAAAGACTAGCGGGCCAGAACACCGGGGAGCTGTTTTTT.

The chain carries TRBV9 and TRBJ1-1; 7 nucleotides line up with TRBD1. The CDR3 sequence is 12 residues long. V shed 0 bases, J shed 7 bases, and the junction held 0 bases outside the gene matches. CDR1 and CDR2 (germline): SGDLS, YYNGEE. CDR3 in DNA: TGTGCCAGCAGCGTAGGGGACAGTGAAGCTTTCTTT. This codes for CASSVGDSEAFF.

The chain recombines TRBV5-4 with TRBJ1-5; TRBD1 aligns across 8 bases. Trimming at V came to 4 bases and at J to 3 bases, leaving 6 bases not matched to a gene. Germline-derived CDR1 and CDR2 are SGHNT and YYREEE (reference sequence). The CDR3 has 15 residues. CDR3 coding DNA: TGTGCCAGCAGCACCGGGACAGGTGACAATCAGCCCCAGCATTTT. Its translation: CASSTGTGDNQPQHF.

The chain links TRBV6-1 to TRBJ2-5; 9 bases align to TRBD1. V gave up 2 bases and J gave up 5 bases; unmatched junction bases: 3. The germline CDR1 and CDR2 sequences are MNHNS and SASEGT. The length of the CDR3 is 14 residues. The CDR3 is CASSETGGRETQYF. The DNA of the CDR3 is TGTGCCAGCAGTGAAACAGGGGGCAGGGAGACCCAGTACTTC.

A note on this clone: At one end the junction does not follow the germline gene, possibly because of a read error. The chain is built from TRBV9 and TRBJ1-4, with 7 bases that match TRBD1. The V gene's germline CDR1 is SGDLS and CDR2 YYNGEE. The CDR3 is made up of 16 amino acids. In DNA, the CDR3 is TGTGCCAGCAGCGGACGAACAGGGGAGTATCCTGAACAACTGTTTTTT. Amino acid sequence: CASSGRTGEYPEQLFF.

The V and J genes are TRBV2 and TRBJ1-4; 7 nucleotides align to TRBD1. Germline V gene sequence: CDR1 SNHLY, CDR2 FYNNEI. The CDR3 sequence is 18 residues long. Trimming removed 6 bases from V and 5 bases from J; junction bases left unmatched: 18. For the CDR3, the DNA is TGTGCCAGCAGGGCGTCAAGAACAGGGGAGAGTGAGAATGAAAAACTGTTTTTT. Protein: CASRASRTGESENEKLFF.

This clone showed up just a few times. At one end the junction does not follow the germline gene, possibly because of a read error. CDR3 protein: CSSSLAGQGEMEKLFF. The CDR3 DNA sequence: TGTTCCAGCAGCTTAGCAGGACAGGGGGAGATGGAAAAACTGTTTTTT. The chain is built from TRBV7-9 and TRBJ1-4; TRBD1 matches at 10 bases. This CDR3 region has 16 residues. Germline V gives CDR1 SEHNR, CDR2 FQNEAQ (reference sequence).

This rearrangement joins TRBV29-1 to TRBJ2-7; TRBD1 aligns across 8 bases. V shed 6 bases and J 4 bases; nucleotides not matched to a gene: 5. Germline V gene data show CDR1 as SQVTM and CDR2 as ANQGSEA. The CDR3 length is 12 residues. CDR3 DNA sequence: TGCAGCGTGCCGGGACAGGAATACGAGCAGTACTTC. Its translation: CSVPGQEYEQYF.

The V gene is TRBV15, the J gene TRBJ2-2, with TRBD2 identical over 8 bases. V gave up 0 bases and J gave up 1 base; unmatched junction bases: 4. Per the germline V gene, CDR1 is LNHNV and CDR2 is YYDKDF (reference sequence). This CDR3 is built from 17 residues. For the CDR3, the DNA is TGTGCCACCAGCAGAGATGCGGGACTAGGGAACACCGGGGAGCTGTTTTTT. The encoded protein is CATSRDAGLGNTGELFF.

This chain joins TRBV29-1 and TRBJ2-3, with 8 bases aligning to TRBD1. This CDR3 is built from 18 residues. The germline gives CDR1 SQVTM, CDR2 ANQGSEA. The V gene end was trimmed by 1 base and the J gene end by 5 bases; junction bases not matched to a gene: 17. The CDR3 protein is CSVEGGPGGNLVRDTQYF. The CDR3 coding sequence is TGCAGCGTTGAAGGGGGGCCAGGGGGCAATCTGGTAAGAGATACGCAGTATTTT.

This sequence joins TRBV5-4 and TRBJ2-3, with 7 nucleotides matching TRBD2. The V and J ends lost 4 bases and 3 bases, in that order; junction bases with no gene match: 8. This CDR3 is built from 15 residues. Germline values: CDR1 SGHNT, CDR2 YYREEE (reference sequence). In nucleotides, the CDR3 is TGTGCCAGCAGCGGTGGACTAGTTATGACAGATACGCAGTATTTT. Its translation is CASSGGLVMTDTQYF.

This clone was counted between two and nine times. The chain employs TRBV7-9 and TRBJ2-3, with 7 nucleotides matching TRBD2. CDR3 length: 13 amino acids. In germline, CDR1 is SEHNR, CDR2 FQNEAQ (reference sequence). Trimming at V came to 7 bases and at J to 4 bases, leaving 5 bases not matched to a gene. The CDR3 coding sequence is TGTGCCAGCATTGAGGGAGGGCCAGATACGCAGTATTTT. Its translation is CASIEGGPDTQYF. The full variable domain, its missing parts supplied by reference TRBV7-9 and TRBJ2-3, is DTGVSQNPRHKITKRGQNVTFRCDPISEHNRLYWYRQTLGQGPEFLTYFQNEAQLEKSRLLSDRFSAERPKGSFSTLEIQRTEQGDSAMYLCASIEGGPDTQYFGPGTRLTVL.

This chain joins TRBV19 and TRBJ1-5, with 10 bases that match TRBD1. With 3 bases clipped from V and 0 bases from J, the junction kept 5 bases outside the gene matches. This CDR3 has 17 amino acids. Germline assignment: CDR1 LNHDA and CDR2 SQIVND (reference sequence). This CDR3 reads CASSIWGQGYSNQPQHF. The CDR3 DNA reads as TGTGCCAGTAGTATTTGGGGACAGGGGTATAGCAATCAGCCCCAGCATTTT.

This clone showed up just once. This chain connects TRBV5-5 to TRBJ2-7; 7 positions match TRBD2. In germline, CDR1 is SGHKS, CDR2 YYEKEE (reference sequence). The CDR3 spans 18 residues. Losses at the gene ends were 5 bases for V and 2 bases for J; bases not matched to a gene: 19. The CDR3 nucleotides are TGTGCCAGCAGTTCACAAATTTTACTAGCGAGGGATCCCTACGAGCAGTACTTC. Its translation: CASSSQILLARDPYEQYF.